This T cell receptor (beta chain) originates from a study of CD8 T cells in ankylosing spondylitis. Overall study results and limits: A motif of eight or nine highly homologous TCR beta variants was seen as apparently characteristic of ankylosing spondylitis blood.

TCRdb re-derived calls from the 5' RACE reads in MiXCR, one entry per CDR3 protein. The table shows tens of thousands of distinct CDR3 sequences, with roughly 2.5% occurring only once. This clonotype showed up many times. Its specificity is not known. The V gene's germline CDR1 is SGDLS and CDR2 YYNGEE. Trimming took 4 bases from V and 0 from J, leaving 11 bases between them. CDR3 length: 14 amino acids. Sequenced sample: blood, either unsorted or a sorted T cell fraction (not recorded which). The sequence came from a male donor with ankylosing spondylitis or in good health (not recorded which). The chain recombines TRBV9 with TRBJ2-7; perhaps TRBD1 as D (6 bases). DNA for the CDR3: TGTGCCAGCAGCAGTCGACAGGACTCCTACGAGCAGTACTTC. It encodes CASSSRQDSYEQYF. The whole variable domain, filled in from reference TRBV9 and TRBJ2-7, reads DSGVTQTPKHLITATGQRVTLRCSPRSGDLSVYWYQQSLDQGLQFLIQYYNGEERAKGNILERFSAQQFPDLHSELNLSSLELGDSALYFCASSSRQDSYEQYFGPGTRLTVT.